This T cell receptor beta chain emerged from a study of blood T cells in healthy people across ages. The authors ran a second PCR of about 7 to 11 cycles using a sample-barcoded 5' primer and a J-beta primer mix. Through a template-switch adaptor with 12 random nucleotides, each cDNA molecule received a tag. TCRdb processed the 5' RACE reads anew with MiXCR; each CDR3 protein has one entry. The sample has around 800,000 distinct CDR3 sequences, about 48% seen once. Looked up from germline, CDR1 is MNHEY and CDR2 is SMNVEV (reference sequence). This CDR3 comprises 11 residues. The V end lost 8 bases, the J end lost 11 bases, and 14 bases lay between the germline ends.

The chain employs TRBV27 and TRBJ2-3; D uncertain. This clonotype was sampled from an elderly man in good health. Material: blood. The CDR3 spells CASPADGEQYF. The DNA for the CDR3 is TGTGCCAGCCCCGCTGATGGAGAGCAGTATTTT.